One and the same sample provided the 4 T cell receptor beta chains below, sequenced in a study of response to subunit inactivated influenza vaccine. Each CDR3 protein gets one entry after TCRdb re-called the RT-PCR reads with MiXCR. The table lists some 540,000 distinct CDR3 sequences, roughly 25% of them singletons. The sample was also linked to a second study, of T cells expressing NK-cell markers. That paper notes: With UMIs, 5'RACE template switching was used to make TCR beta cDNA.

The sample here was CD4+ T cells sorted from PBMCs, taken about 12 days after vaccination. These receptors all stem from a man between 50 and 59 years old who received an inactivated influenza vaccine.

The V call is TRBV27, the J call TRBJ2-1, with 12 positions matching TRBD2. The CDR3 has 16 residues. V was clipped by 4 bases and J by 3 bases; unmatched bases: 4. Germline loops: CDR1 MNHEY, CDR2 SMNVEV (reference sequence). CDR3 loop: CASSSLAGGYYNEQFF. For the CDR3, the DNA is TGTGCCAGCAGTTCACTAGCGGGAGGCTACTACAATGAGCAGTTCTTC.

The chain couples TRBV7-2 to TRBJ1-1, with D perhaps matching TRBD1 (5 bases). V shed 0 bases and J shed 4 bases, with 12 bases lying between them. Germline V gives CDR1 SGHTA, CDR2 FQGNSA. CDR3 size: 15 residues. This CDR3 is CASSLALGVGTEAFF. As DNA, the CDR3 is TGTGCCAGCAGCTTAGCGTTAGGGGTTGGCACTGAAGCTTTCTTT.

V is TRBV10-3 and J is TRBJ2-2; no definite D call. CDR3 length equals 13 residues. Looked up from germline, CDR1 is ENHRY and CDR2 is SYGVKD. Trimming removed 6 bases from V and 5 bases from J, with 10 bases in between. CDR3 protein: CAIRAIATGELFF. CDR3 bases: TGTGCCATCAGGGCGATTGCTACCGGGGAGCTGTTTTTT.

Regarding this clonotype: One base away lies a much larger clone, so this may be a sequencing read error. V usage is TRBV28 and J usage is TRBJ2-7; TRBD1 matches 7 bases. Germline CDR1 MDHEN, CDR2 SYDVKM. Unmatched junction bases numbered 2, after V lost 4 bases and J lost 2 bases. This CDR3 region has 13 residues. The chain's CDR3 is CASSWGTAYEQYF. Here the CDR3 DNA reads TGTGCCAGCAGTTGGGGGACAGCCTACGAGCAGTACTTC.